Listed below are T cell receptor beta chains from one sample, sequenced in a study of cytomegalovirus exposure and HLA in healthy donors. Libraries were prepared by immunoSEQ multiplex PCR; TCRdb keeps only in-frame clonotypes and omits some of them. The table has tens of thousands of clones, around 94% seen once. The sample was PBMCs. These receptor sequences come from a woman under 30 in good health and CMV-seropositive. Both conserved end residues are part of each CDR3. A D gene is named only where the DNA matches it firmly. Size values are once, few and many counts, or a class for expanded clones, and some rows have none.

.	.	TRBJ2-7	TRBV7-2	TGTGCCAGCACCCCTCCTGGCCGATACCCCTCCTACGAGCAGTACTTC	CASTPPGRYPSYEQYF
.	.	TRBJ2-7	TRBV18	TGTGCCAGCTCACCACCGGGGGCTCGGACAAGGCACGAGCAGTACTTC	CASSPPGARTRHEQYF
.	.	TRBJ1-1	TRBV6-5	TGTGCCAGCAGTTACGAGGGGAACACTGAAGCTTTCTTT	CASSYEGNTEAFF
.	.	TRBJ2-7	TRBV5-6	TGTGCCAGCAGCGCCGGGACTCTGGGAGGCGAGCAGTACTTC	CASSAGTLGGEQYF
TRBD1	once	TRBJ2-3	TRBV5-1	TGCGCCAGCAGCTTGGGGACAGGGAGGGATACGCAGTATTTT	CASSLGTGRDTQYF
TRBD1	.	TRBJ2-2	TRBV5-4	TGTGCCAGCAGCTATCCGGGACAGACAACCGGGGAGCTGTTTTTT	CASSYPGQTTGELFF
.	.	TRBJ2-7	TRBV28	TGTGCCAGCAGTTTATTTCGGGGGAGATCCTACGAGCAGTACTTC	CASSLFRGRSYEQYF
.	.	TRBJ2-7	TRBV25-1	TGTGCCAGCAGTGAATCAACAGGGCCTTTCTACGAGCAGTACTTC	CASSESTGPFYEQYF
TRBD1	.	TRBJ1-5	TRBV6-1	TGTGCCAGCAACCGAGGACAGGATCAGCCCCAGCATTTT	CASNRGQDQPQHF
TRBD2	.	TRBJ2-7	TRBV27	TGTGCCAGCAGTGTGCGGGGGGGTTACGAGCAGTACTTC	CASSVRGGYEQYF
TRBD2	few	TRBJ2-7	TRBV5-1	TGCGCCAGCAGCGTGGGGACTAGCGTCAACGAGCAGTACTTC	CASSVGTSVNEQYF
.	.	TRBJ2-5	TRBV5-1	TGCGCCAGCAGCTTGGGGACAGTACAAGAGACCCAGTACTTC	CASSLGTVQETQYF
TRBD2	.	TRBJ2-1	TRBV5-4	TGTGCCAGCAGCTATAGCGGGGGGAGGTCCTACAATGAGCAGTTCTTC	CASSYSGGRSYNEQFF
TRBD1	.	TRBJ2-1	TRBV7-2	TGTGCCAGCAGCCCTAGGACAGGGGGCTCGTATGAGCAGTTCTTC	CASSPRTGGSYEQFF
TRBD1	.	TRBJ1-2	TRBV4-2	TGTGCCAGCAGCCAGGAACCGGGACAGGGGGCAAGAGGCTACACCTTC	CASSQEPGQGARGYTF
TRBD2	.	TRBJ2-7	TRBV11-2	TGTGCCAGCAGGCCTCTAGCGGGAGGGAACTACGAGCAGTACTTC	CASRPLAGGNYEQYF
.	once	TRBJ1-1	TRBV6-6	TGTGCCAGCAGTTTGGACAGCTATGTGAACACTGAAGCTTTCTTT	CASSLDSYVNTEAFF
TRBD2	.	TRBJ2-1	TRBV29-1	TGCAGTACCGAGACTAGCGGATACAATGAGCAGTTCTTC	CSTETSGYNEQFF
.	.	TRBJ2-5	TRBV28	TGTGCCAGCAGTTTAAGGGGGGAGACCCAGTACTTC	CASSLRGETQYF
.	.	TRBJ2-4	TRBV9	TGTGCCAGCAGCCCAGCCGGACAGTTCATTCAGTACTTC	CASSPAGQFIQYF
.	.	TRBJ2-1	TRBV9	TGTGCCAGCAGCGTAGAGGGGGACTATCACAATGAGCAGTTCTTC	CASSVEGDYHNEQFF
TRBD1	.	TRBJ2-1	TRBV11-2	TGTGCCAGCAGCTTGGACAGGGGGCGGGGGCAGTTCTTC	CASSLDRGRGQFF
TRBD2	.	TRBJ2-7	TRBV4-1	TGCGCCAGCAGCCAAGACTTCAGCGGGGGGTTGACCTACGAGCAGTACTTC	CASSQDFSGGLTYEQYF
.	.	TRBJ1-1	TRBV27	TGTGCCAGCAGTTTCCGGGGAGGTGGCACTGAAGCTTTCTTT	CASSFRGGGTEAFF